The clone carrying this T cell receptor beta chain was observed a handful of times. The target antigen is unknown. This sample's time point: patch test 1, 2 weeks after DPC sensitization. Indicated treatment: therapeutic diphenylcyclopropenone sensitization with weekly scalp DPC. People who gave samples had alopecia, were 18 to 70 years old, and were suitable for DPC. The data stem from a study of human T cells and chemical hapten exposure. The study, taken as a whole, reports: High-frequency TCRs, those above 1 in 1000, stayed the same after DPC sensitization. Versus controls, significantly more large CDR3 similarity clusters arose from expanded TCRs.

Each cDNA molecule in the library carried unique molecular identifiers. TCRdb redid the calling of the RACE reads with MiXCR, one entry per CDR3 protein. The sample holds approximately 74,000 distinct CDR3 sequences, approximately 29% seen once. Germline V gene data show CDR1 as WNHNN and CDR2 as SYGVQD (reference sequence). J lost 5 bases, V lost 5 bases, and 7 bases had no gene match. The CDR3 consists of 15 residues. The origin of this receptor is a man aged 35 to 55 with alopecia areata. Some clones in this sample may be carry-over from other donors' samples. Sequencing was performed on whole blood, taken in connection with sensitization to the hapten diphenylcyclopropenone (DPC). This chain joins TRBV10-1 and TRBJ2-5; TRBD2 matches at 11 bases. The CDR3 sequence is CASSPTSGTLETQYF. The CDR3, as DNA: TGCGCCAGCAGTCCGACTAGCGGGACCCTCGAGACCCAGTACTTC.